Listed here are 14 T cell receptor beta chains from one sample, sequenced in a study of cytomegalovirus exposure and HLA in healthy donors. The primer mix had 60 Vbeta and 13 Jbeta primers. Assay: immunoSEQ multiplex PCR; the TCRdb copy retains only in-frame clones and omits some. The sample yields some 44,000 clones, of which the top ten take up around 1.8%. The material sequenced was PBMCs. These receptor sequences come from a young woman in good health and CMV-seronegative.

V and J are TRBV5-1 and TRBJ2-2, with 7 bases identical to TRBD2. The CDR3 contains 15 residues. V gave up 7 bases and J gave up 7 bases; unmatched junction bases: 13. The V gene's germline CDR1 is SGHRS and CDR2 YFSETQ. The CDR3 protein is CASGRGSEGLGELFF. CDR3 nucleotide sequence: TGCGCCAGCGGGAGGGGCTCGGAGGGCCTCGGGGAGCTGTTTTTT.

Written as DNA, the CDR3 is TGTGCCAGCAGCGTAGCACAAATAAGCACAGATACGCAGTATTTT. Translated, it gives CASSVAQISTDTQYF. V usage is TRBV9 and J usage is TRBJ2-3; the D is unclear. The V gene lost 0 bases and the J gene lost 0 bases, with 8 bases spanning the gap. Germline values: CDR1 SGDLS, CDR2 YYNGEE. There are 15 residues in the CDR3.

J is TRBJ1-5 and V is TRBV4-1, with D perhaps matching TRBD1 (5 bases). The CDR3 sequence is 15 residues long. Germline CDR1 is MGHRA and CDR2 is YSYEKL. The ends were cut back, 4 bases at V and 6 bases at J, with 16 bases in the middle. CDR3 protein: CASSPAGRVGQPQHF. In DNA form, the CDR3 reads TGCGCCAGCAGCCCAGCAGGGAGGGTCGGTCAGCCCCAGCATTTT.

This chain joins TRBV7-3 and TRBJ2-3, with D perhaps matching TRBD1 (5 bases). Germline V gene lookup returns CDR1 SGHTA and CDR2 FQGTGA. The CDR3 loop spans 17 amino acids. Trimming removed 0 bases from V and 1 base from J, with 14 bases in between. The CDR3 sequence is CASSLTFQGAGTDTQYF. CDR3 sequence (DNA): TGTGCCAGCAGCTTAACGTTCCAGGGCGCGGGCACAGATACGCAGTATTTT.

The CDR3 DNA reads TGTGCCAGCAGTACCGGGACTAGCGGACGCGATGAGCAGTTCTTC. It encodes CASSTGTSGRDEQFF. The genes are TRBV27 and TRBJ2-1; TRBD2 matches at 11 bases. This CDR3 spans 15 amino acids. After removal of 5 bases from V and 8 bases from J, the junction contained 8 bases not matched to a gene. Germline lookup yields CDR1 MNHEY and CDR2 SMNVEV (reference sequence).

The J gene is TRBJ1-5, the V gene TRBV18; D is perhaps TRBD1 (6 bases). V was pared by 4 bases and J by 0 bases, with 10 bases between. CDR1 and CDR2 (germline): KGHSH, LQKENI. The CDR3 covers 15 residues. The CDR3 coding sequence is TGTGCCAGCTCACTAGGGACAAATAGCAATCAGCCCCAGCATTTT. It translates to CASSLGTNSNQPQHF. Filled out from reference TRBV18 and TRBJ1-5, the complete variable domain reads NAGVMQNPRHLVRRRGQEARLRCSPMKGHSHVYWYRQLPEEGLKFMVYLQKENIIDESGMPKERFSAEFPKEGPSILRIQQVVRGDSAAYFCASSLGTNSNQPQHFGDGTRLSIL.

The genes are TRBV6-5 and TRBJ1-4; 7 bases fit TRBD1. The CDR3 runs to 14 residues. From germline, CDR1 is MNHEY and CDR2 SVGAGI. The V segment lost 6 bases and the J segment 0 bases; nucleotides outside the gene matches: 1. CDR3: CASSDRATNEKLFF. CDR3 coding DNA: TGTGCCAGCAGCGACAGGGCAACTAATGAAAAACTGTTTTTT.

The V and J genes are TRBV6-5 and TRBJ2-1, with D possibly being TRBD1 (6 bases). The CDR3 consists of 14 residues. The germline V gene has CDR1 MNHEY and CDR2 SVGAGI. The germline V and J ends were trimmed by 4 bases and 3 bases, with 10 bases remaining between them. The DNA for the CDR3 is TGTGCCAGCAGTTCTCGGACAGTCTACAATGAGCAGTTCTTC. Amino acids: CASSSRTVYNEQFF.

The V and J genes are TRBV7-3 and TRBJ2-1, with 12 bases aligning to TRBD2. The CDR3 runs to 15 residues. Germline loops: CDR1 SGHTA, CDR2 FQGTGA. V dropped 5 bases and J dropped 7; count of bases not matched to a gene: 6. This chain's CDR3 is CASSPRLAGVNEQFF. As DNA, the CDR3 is TGTGCCAGCAGCCCTCGACTAGCGGGAGTGAATGAGCAGTTCTTC.

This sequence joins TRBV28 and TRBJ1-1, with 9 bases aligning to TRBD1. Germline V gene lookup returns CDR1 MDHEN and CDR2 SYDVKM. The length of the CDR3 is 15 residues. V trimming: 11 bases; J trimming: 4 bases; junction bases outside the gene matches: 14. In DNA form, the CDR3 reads TGTGCCGCCGGGACAGGGTTTATGAGTCGCACTGAAGCTTTCTTT. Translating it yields CAAGTGFMSRTEAFF. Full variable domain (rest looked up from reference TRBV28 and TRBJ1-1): DVKVTQSSRYLVKRTGEKVFLECVQDMDHENMFWYRQDPGLGLRLIYFSYDVKMKEKGDIPEGYSVSREKKERFSLILESASTNQTSMYLCAAGTGFMSRTEAFFGQGTRLTVV.

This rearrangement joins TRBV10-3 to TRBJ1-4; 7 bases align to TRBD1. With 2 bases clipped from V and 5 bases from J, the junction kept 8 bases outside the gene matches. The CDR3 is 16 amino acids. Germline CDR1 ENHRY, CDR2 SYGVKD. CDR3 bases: TGTGCCATCAGTGAGGCCGCCCACAGGGGAAATGAAAAACTGTTTTTT. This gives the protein CAISEAAHRGNEKLFF.

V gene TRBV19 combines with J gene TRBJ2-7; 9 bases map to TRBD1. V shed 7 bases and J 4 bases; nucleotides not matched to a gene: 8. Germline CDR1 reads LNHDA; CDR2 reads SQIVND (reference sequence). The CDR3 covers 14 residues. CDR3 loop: CASTSGTGRYEQYF. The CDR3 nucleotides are TGTGCCAGTACCTCAGGGACAGGGCGATACGAGCAGTACTTC.

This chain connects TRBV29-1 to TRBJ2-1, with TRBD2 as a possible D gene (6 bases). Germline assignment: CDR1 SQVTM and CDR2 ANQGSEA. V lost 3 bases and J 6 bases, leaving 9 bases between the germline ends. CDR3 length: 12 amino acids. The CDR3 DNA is TGCAGCGTTGAGGGGGGTGCCAATGAGCAGTTCTTC. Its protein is CSVEGGANEQFF.

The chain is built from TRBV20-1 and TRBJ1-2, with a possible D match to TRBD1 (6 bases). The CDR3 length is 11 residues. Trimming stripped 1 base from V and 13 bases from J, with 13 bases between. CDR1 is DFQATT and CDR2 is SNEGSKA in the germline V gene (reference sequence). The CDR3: CSARVEGESTF. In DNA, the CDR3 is TGCAGTGCTAGAGTTGAGGGGGAGAGCACCTTC.